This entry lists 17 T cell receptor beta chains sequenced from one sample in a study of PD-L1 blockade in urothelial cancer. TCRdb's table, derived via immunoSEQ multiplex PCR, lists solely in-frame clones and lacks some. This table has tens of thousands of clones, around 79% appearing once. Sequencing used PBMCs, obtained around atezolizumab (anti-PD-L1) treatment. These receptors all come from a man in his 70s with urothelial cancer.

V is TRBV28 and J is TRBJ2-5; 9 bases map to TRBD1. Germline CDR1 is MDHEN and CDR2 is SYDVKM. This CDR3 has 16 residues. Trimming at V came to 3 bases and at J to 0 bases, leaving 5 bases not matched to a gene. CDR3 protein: CASSFAGQGYQETQYF. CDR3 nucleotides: TGTGCCAGCAGTTTTGCCGGACAGGGGTACCAAGAGACCCAGTACTTC.

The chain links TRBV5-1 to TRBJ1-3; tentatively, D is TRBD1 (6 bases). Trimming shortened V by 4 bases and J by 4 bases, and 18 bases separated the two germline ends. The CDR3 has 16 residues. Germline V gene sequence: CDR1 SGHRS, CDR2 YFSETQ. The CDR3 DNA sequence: TGCGCCAGCAGCCTCCTGGCGGGGGCGAACGGAAACACCATATATTTT. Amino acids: CASSLLAGANGNTIYF.

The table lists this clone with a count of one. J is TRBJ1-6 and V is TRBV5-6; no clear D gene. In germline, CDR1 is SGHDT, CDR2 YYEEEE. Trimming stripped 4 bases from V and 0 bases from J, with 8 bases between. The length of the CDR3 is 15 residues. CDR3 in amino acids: CASSRRDSYNSPLHF. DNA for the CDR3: TGTGCCAGCAGCCGGAGAGACTCCTATAATTCACCCCTCCACTTT.

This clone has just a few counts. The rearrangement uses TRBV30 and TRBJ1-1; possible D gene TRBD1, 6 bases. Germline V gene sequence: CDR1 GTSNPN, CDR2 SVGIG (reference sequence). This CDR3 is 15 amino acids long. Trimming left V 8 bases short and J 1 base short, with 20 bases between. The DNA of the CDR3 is TGTGCCGCTAGGACAGATCATTTTTCGAACACTGAAGCTTTCTTT. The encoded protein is CAARTDHFSNTEAFF.

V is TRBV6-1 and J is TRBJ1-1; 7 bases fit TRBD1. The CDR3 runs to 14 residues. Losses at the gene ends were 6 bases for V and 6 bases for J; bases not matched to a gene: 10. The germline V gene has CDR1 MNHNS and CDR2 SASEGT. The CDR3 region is CASRATGTGPEAFF. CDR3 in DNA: TGTGCCAGCAGGGCGACAGGGACTGGTCCTGAAGCTTTCTTT.

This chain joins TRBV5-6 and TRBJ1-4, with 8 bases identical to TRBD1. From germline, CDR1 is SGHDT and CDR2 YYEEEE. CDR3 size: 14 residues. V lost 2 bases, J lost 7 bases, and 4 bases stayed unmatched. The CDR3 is CASSLGDRGEKLFF. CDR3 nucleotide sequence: TGTGCCAGCAGCTTAGGAGACAGGGGTGAAAAACTGTTTTTT.

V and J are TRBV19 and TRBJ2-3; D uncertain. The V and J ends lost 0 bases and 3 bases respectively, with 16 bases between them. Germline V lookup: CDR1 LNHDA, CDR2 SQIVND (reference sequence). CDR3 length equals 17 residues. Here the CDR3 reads CASSIDMRSWATDTQYF. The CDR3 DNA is TGTGCCAGTAGTATAGACATGCGTTCCTGGGCTACAGATACGCAGTATTTT.

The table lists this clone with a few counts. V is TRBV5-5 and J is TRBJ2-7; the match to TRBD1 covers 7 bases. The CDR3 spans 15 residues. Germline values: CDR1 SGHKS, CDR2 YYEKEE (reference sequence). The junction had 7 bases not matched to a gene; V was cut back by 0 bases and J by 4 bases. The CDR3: CASSLAGTEAYEQYF. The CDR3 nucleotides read TGTGCCAGCAGCTTGGCCGGGACAGAAGCTTACGAGCAGTACTTC.

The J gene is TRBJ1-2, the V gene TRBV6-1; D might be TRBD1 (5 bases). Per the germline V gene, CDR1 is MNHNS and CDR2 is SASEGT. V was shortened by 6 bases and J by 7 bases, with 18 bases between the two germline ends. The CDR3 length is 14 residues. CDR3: CASRDPGDYFGYTF. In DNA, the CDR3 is TGTGCCAGCAGGGATCCGGGGGACTATTTTGGCTACACCTTC.

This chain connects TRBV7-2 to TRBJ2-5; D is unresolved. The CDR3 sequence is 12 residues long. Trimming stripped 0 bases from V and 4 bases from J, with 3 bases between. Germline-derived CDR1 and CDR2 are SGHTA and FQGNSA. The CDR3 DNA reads TGTGCCAGCAGCTTAGCCAGAGAGACCCAGTACTTC. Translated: CASSLARETQYF.

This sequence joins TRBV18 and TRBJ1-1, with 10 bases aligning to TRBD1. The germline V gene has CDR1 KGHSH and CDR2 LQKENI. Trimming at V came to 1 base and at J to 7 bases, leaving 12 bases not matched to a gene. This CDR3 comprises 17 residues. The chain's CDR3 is CASSPLEIGQGDVEAFF. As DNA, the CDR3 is TGTGCCAGCTCACCACTTGAAATAGGACAGGGGGACGTTGAAGCTTTCTTT.

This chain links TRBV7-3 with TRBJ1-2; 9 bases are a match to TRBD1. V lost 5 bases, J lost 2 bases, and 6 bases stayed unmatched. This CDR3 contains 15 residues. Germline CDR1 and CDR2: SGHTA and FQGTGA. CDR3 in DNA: TGTGCCAGCAGCGCGGCCGGGACAGGGAACTATGGCTACACCTTC. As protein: CASSAAGTGNYGYTF.

The DNA of the CDR3 is TGTGCCAGCACCGGGACAGGGCGGCACACTGAAGCTTTCTTT. Residues: CASTGTGRHTEAFF. This chain uses TRBV2 with TRBJ1-1, with 9 bases identical to TRBD1. This CDR3 spans 14 amino acids. CDR1 and CDR2 from the germline V gene are SNHLY and FYNNEI. Trimming cost V 7 bases and J 3 bases; bases outside gene matches: 6.

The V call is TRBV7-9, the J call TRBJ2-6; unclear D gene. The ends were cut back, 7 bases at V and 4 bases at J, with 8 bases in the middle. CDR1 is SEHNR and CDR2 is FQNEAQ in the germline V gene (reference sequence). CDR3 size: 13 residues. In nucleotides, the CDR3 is TGTGCCAGCACCTCGAGGGGGGCCAACGTCCTGACTTTC. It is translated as CASTSRGANVLTF.

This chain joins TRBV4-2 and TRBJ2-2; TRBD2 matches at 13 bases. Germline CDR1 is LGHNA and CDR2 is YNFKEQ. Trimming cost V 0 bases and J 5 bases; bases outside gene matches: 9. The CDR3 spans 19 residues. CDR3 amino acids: CASSQDRTSGSEWTGELFF. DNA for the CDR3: TGTGCCAGCAGCCAAGATCGGACTAGCGGGAGTGAATGGACCGGGGAGCTGTTTTTT.

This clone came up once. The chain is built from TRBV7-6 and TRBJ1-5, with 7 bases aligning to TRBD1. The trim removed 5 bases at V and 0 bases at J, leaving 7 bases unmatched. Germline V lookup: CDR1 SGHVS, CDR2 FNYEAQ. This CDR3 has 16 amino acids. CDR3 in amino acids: CASSPGTAYSNQPQHF. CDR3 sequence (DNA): TGTGCCAGCAGCCCAGGGACAGCTTATAGCAATCAGCCCCAGCATTTT.

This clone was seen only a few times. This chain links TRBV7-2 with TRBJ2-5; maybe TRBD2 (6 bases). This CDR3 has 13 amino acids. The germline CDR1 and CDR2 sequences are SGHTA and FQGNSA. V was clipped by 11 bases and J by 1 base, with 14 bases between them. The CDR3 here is CARGEGAQETQYF. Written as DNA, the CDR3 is TGTGCCCGCGGGGAAGGGGCCCAAGAGACCCAGTACTTC.